This entry lists 19 T cell receptor beta chains sequenced from one sample in a study of B cell selection in AIRE deficiency. Sorting defined conventional CD4 T cells as CD4+CD127+. Generated by immunoSEQ multiplex PCR, the TCRdb table keeps only in-frame clones and is missing some. The sample contains about 23,000 clones, 95% to 98% of which appear only once. The sequenced sample consisted of conventional CD4+ T cells sorted from PBMCs. These receptors were obtained from a human donor with AIRE deficiency.

Here the CDR3 reads CAWRGASGRAQEQFF. The CDR3 region has the DNA TGTGCCTGGAGAGGAGCTAGCGGGAGGGCCCAAGAGCAGTTCTTC. The gene calls are TRBV30 and TRBJ2-1; 12 positions agree with TRBD2. Germline trimming cut 3 bases from V and 10 bases from J; bases unmatched to any gene: 10. Germline CDR1 reads GTSNPN; CDR2 reads SVGIG (reference sequence). This CDR3 comprises 15 residues. Looking up the rest from reference TRBV30 and TRBJ2-1 gives the full variable domain: SQTIHQWPATLVQPVGSPLSLECTVEGTSNPNLYWYRQAAGRGLQLLFYSVGIGQISSEVPQNLSASRPQDRQFILSSKKLLLSDSGFYLCAWRGASGRAQEQFFGPGTRLTVL.

The chain joins TRBV30 to TRBJ1-4; perhaps TRBD1 as D (5 bases). The CDR3 has 14 residues. Trimming pared 6 bases from V and 5 bases from J, leaving 16 bases between. Per germline, CDR1 GTSNPN and CDR2 SVGIG (reference sequence). The CDR3 loop reads CACTEGLKNEKLFF. The CDR3 coding sequence is TGTGCCTGTACTGAGGGACTGAAAAATGAAAAACTGTTTTTT.

With regard to this clone: Mismatch with germline at one junction end may stem from a read error. The chain joins TRBV11-2 to TRBJ2-7, with D possibly TRBD2 on 6 matching bases. In germline, CDR1 is SGHAT, CDR2 FQNNGV. The CDR3 consists of 17 residues. The CDR3 DNA is TGTGCCAGCAACTTACTTGTTGGTCGGAGGGTTAACTACGAGCAGTACTTC. It codes for CASNLLVGRRVNYEQYF.

DNA for the CDR3: TGTGCCAGCAGCGGCCCGGACAGTTCCACTGGAAACACCATATATTTT. The encoded protein is CASSGPDSSTGNTIYF. V and J are TRBV9 and TRBJ1-3; weak D call: TRBD1 (6 bases). The V end was cut by 3 bases, the J end by 2 bases, with 15 bases between. This CDR3 is built from 16 residues. Germline V CDR1 and CDR2: SGDLS, YYNGEE.

The CDR3 nucleotides read TGTGCCACCAGCAGAGTGGGCTACGAGCAGTACTTC. It translates to CATSRVGYEQYF. The chain carries TRBV15 and TRBJ2-7; D is unresolved. The germline CDR1 and CDR2 sequences are LNHNV and YYDKDF (reference sequence). The CDR3 has 12 amino acids. Trimming shortened V by 1 base and J by 3 bases, and 4 bases separated the two germline ends.

This clone was picked up one time. This chain uses TRBV28 with TRBJ2-7, with D possibly being TRBD2 (6 bases). The CDR3 totals 13 residues. The germline V gene encodes CDR1 MDHEN and CDR2 SYDVKM. The V end lost 4 bases, the J end lost 7 bases, and 14 bases lay between the germline ends. The CDR3 region is CASSSGGTPEQYF. The CDR3 nucleotides read TGTGCCAGCAGTTCCGGCGGGACCCCGGAGCAGTACTTC.

The V gene is TRBV29-1, the J gene TRBJ2-1; D might be TRBD2 (6 bases). V was trimmed by 6 bases and J by 6 bases, leaving 12 bases between them. CDR1 is SQVTM and CDR2 is ANQGSEA in the germline V gene. The CDR3 consists of 12 residues. In DNA, the CDR3 is TGCAGCGTCGTACTAGCAGGCAATGAGCAGTTCTTC. It encodes CSVVLAGNEQFF.

This clone was observed once. The chain carries TRBV27 and TRBJ2-7; possible D gene TRBD1, 5 bases. The CDR3 covers 14 residues. Trimming pared 7 bases from V and 5 bases from J, leaving 18 bases between. CDR1 and CDR2 (germline): MNHEY, SMNVEV (reference sequence). DNA of the CDR3: TGTGCCAGCACATCCGCAGGGCCCCCTGACGAGCAGTACTTC. It yields the protein CASTSAGPPDEQYF.

This rearrangement joins TRBV7-8 to TRBJ2-5; the D gene is possibly TRBD1 (6 bases). The CDR3 is made up of 14 amino acids. Germline lookup yields CDR1 SGHVS and CDR2 FQNEAQ. V dropped 5 bases and J dropped 0 bases, with 10 bases sitting between them. The CDR3 sequence is CASSERDNQETQYF. The CDR3 nucleotides are TGTGCCAGCAGCGAACGGGACAACCAAGAGACCCAGTACTTC.

The chain joins TRBV30 to TRBJ2-7; possibly TRBD2 for D (6 bases). V was pared by 4 bases and J by 4 bases, with 14 bases between. The germline CDR1 and CDR2 sequences are GTSNPN and SVGIG (reference sequence). The length of the CDR3 is 13 residues. For the CDR3, the DNA is TGTGCCTGGAAAGACGGGAGAAGGTACGAGCAGTACTTC. Protein product: CAWKDGRRYEQYF.

The chain joins TRBV15 to TRBJ1-2, with no clear D. V lost 4 bases and J lost 5, with 8 bases in between. The CDR3 covers 12 residues. Germline V gene lookup returns CDR1 LNHNV and CDR2 YYDKDF (reference sequence). CDR3 nucleotide sequence: TGTGCCACCAGCATCGGATTTTATGGCTACACCTTC. This encodes CATSIGFYGYTF.

The gene calls are TRBV9 and TRBJ2-1; D gene uncertain. V shed 0 bases and J shed 4 bases, with 11 bases lying between them. The length of the CDR3 is 15 residues. Germline loops: CDR1 SGDLS, CDR2 YYNGEE. The CDR3 region is CASSVGPGVYNEQFF. CDR3 nucleotides: TGTGCCAGCAGCGTAGGGCCGGGTGTTTACAATGAGCAGTTCTTC. The full variable domain, with the rest looked up from reference TRBV9 and TRBJ2-1, is DSGVTQTPKHLITATGQRVTLRCSPRSGDLSVYWYQQSLDQGLQFLIQYYNGEERAKGNILERFSAQQFPDLHSELNLSSLELGDSALYFCASSVGPGVYNEQFFGPGTRLTVL.

The V and J genes are TRBV19 and TRBJ2-7, with D tentatively TRBD1 (5 bases). The CDR3 sequence is 16 residues long. V lost 5 bases and J lost 2, with 19 bases in between. Germline-derived CDR1 and CDR2 are LNHDA and SQIVND (reference sequence). Written as DNA, the CDR3 is TGTGCCAGTAGTCTGGGGCTTGGGATAGGTCCCTACGAGCAGTACTTC. It codes for CASSLGLGIGPYEQYF.

This chain links TRBV7-3 with TRBJ2-7; D might be TRBD2 (5 bases). The V end was cut by 11 bases, the J end by 0 bases, with 17 bases between. This CDR3 has 14 amino acids. Germline V lookup: CDR1 SGHTA, CDR2 FQGTGA. The CDR3 region has the DNA TGTGCCCCTAGCCTCGGGGTTTACTCCTACGAGCAGTACTTC. It specifies CAPSLGVYSYEQYF.

The genes are TRBV7-9 and TRBJ1-5; D remains ambiguous. Germline values: CDR1 SEHNR, CDR2 FQNEAQ (reference sequence). This CDR3 region has 16 residues. V shed 1 base and J shed 1 base, with 11 bases lying between them. CDR3 sequence reads: CASSLGAVESNQPQHF. The CDR3 nucleotides are TGTGCCAGCAGCTTAGGTGCCGTTGAGAGCAATCAGCCCCAGCATTTT.

The chain links TRBV30 to TRBJ2-2; TRBD2 might be the D (6 bases). The CDR3 totals 15 residues. Germline CDR1 reads GTSNPN; CDR2 reads SVGIG (reference sequence). Trimming removed 0 bases from V and 3 bases from J, with 11 bases in between. CDR3 coding DNA: TGTGCCTGGAGTGTACAGGAGCGGGACACCGGGGAGCTGTTTTTT. It yields the protein CAWSVQERDTGELFF.

The genes are TRBV4-1 and TRBJ2-7; 9 bases agree with TRBD2. CDR3 size: 15 residues. V dropped 0 bases and J dropped 3; count of bases not matched to a gene: 3. CDR1 MGHRA and CDR2 YSYEKL come from the germline V gene. As DNA, the CDR3 is TGCGCCAGCAGCCAAGAGTCTAGCGGGATCTACGAGCAGTACTTC. This encodes CASSQESSGIYEQYF.

J is TRBJ1-1 and V is TRBV11-3; no clear D. Germline loops: CDR1 SGHNT, CDR2 YENEEA. The CDR3 loop spans 13 amino acids. V lost 6 bases and J 1 base, leaving 9 bases between the germline ends. The chain's CDR3 is CASRSQKNTEAFF. In nucleotides, the CDR3 is TGTGCCAGCAGGTCCCAAAAGAACACTGAAGCTTTCTTT.

The rearrangement joins TRBV27 to TRBJ1-2, with D possibly TRBD1 on 5 matching bases. V was cut by 7 bases and J by 9 bases, with 15 bases left in between. The germline gives CDR1 MNHEY, CDR2 SMNVEV (reference sequence). There are 12 residues in the CDR3. The CDR3 loop is CASTGGGKSYTF. For the CDR3, the DNA is TGTGCCAGCACCGGGGGGGGTAAGAGCTACACCTTC.